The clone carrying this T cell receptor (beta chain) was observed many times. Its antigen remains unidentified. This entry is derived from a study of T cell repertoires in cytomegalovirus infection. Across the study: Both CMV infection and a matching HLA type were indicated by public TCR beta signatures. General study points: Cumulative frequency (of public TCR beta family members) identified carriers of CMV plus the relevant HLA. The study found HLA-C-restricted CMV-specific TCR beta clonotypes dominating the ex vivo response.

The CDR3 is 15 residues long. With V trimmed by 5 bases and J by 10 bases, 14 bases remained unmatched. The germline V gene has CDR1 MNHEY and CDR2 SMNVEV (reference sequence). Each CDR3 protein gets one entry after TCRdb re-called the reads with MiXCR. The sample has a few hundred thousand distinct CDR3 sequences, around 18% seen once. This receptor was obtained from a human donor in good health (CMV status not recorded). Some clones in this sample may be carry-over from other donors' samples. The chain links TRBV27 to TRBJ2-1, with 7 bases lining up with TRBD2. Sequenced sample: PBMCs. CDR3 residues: CASSPPRTRQNEQFF. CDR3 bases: TGTGCCAGCAGTCCCCCCAGGACTAGGCAAAACGAGCAGTTCTTC.